The 31 T cell receptor beta chains below all came from one sample that was sequenced in a study of blood T cell repertoires in COVID-19. Produced via immunoSEQ multiplex PCR; TCRdb's table is partial and in-frame only. The sample gives some 180,000 clones, 76% of which show up once; roughly 9.4% is in the top ten. Sequenced sample: peripheral blood. These receptors all stem from a woman between 50 and 59 years old with active or convalescent COVID-19.

This clone occurred many times. V usage is TRBV28 and J usage is TRBJ2-3; TRBD1 aligns across 11 bases. J gave up 5 bases and V 4 bases, and 8 bases lay outside the gene matches. The CDR3 covers 16 residues. Germline V gives CDR1 MDHEN, CDR2 SYDVKM. The CDR3 region is CASSSGTGGSRDTQYF. For the CDR3, the DNA is TGTGCCAGCAGTTCTGGGACAGGGGGTTCGAGAGATACGCAGTATTTT.

V usage is TRBV27 and J usage is TRBJ1-3; the match to TRBD1 covers 9 bases. Trimming took 6 bases from V and 2 from J; bases not matched to a gene: 5. The CDR3 is 15 amino acids. Germline CDR1 and CDR2: MNHEY and SMNVEV (reference sequence). The CDR3 DNA follows: TGTGCCAGCAGGGAACGGACAGGGGCTGGAAACACCATATATTTT. Protein product: CASRERTGAGNTIYF.

This clone appeared a few times. The genes are TRBV11-1 and TRBJ2-7; 11 bases map to TRBD2. The V gene end was trimmed by 4 bases and the J gene end by 4 bases; junction bases not matched to a gene: 3. Germline lookup yields CDR1 SGHAT and CDR2 FQDESV (reference sequence). This CDR3 region has 14 residues. DNA for the CDR3: TGTGCCAGCAGCTCCCTAGCGGGAGGATACGAGCAGTACTTC. This codes for CASSSLAGGYEQYF.

CDR3: CASSLVPTGEKLFF. For the CDR3, the DNA is TGTGCCAGCAGCTTGGTCCCGACCGGGGAAAAACTGTTTTTT. The chain carries TRBV5-6 and TRBJ1-4; D is ambiguous. CDR1 is SGHDT and CDR2 is YYEEEE in the germline V gene. V was trimmed by 0 bases and J by 8 bases, leaving 11 bases between them. The CDR3 runs to 14 residues.

V and J are TRBV2 and TRBJ1-5, with D possibly TRBD1 on 6 matching bases. CDR1 and CDR2 (germline): SNHLY, FYNNEI. With 7 bases removed from V and 7 bases from J, the gap between germline ends came to 17 bases. The CDR3 length is 14 residues. CDR3 amino acids: CASTQAGGGQPQHF. In DNA, the CDR3 is TGTGCCAGCACCCAGGCGGGGGGCGGGCAGCCCCAGCATTTT.

The chain has TRBV3-1 (or the pseudogene TRBV3-2) and TRBJ2-7; 8 bases line up with TRBD2. After removal of 3 bases from V and 6 bases from J, the junction contained 4 bases not matched to a gene. This CDR3 has 13 amino acids. Looked up from germline, CDR1 is LGHDT and CDR2 is YNNKEL (reference sequence). Here the CDR3 reads CASSHGTRIEQYF. The CDR3 region has the DNA TGTGCCAGCAGCCACGGGACTAGGATCGAGCAGTACTTC.

As to this clone: The same CDR3 also results from other DNA sequences found in this sample. The genes are TRBV12-3 or TRBV12-4 and TRBJ1-2; 7 nucleotides line up with TRBD1. This CDR3 is built from 13 residues. J gave up 6 bases and V 3 bases, and 4 bases lay outside the gene matches. The CDR3 coding sequence is TGTGCCAGCAGTTTGAGGACAGGCGATGGCTACACCTTC. Translating it yields CASSLRTGDGYTF.

The V call is TRBV7-8, the J call TRBJ2-3, with D possibly matching TRBD2 (7 bases). Looked up from germline, CDR1 is SGHVS and CDR2 is FQNEAQ. Deletions cut 0 bases from V and 3 bases from J, with 10 bases between. The CDR3 covers 15 residues. In DNA form, the CDR3 reads TGTGCCAGCAGCTTAGCGGGGGGGCAAACAGATACGCAGTATTTT. The encoded protein is CASSLAGGQTDTQYF.

The chain recombines TRBV6-2 or TRBV6-3 with TRBJ2-7; D unclear. This CDR3 has 16 residues. Deletions cut 4 bases from V and 1 base from J, with 17 bases between. CDR1 and CDR2 from the germline V gene are MNHEY and SVGEGT. The CDR3 nucleotides read TGTGCCAGCAGTTTTGCCGTGAGGCCCTTTTCCTACGAGCAGTACTTC. It is translated as CASSFAVRPFSYEQYF.

V is TRBV4-3 and J is TRBJ1-3; no clear D gene. CDR3 size: 17 residues. The V gene's germline CDR1 is LGHNA and CDR2 YSLEER. V dropped 0 bases and J dropped 0 bases, with 12 bases sitting between them. The CDR3 sequence is CASSQDGGAHSGNTIYF. CDR3 nucleotide sequence: TGCGCCAGCAGCCAAGATGGCGGCGCACACTCTGGAAACACCATATATTTT.

This chain links TRBV11-3 with TRBJ2-2, with a tentative D call TRBD2 (5 bases). The CDR3 is 14 amino acids. V lost 5 bases and J lost 5, with 12 bases in between. CDR1 and CDR2 from the germline V gene are SGHNT and YENEEA. The CDR3 sequence is CASSPGLMTGELFF. The CDR3 DNA sequence: TGTGCCAGCAGCCCCGGACTGATGACCGGGGAGCTGTTTTTT.

This chain connects TRBV11-2 to TRBJ1-4; TRBD1 aligns across 10 bases. CDR1 SGHAT and CDR2 FQNNGV come from the germline V gene. This CDR3 is built from 18 residues. J gave up 3 bases and V 6 bases, and 13 bases lay outside the gene matches. The CDR3 DNA follows: TGTGCCAGCAGTCCACTCCCGGGACAGGGGAGTGCTAATGAAAAACTGTTTTTT. This codes for CASSPLPGQGSANEKLFF.

A few counts support this clone. The rearrangement uses TRBV4-2 and TRBJ1-6; no clear D gene. The CDR3 runs 16 residues. V was cut by 0 bases and J by 5 bases, with 11 bases left in between. In germline, CDR1 is LGHNA, CDR2 YNFKEQ. The CDR3 reads CASSQEGGTNNSPLHF. The CDR3 nucleotides read TGTGCCAGCAGCCAAGAGGGAGGTACGAATAATTCACCCCTCCACTTT.

The J gene is TRBJ2-2, the V gene TRBV2; 7 bases are shared with TRBD1. The CDR3 covers 15 residues. Germline V gene sequence: CDR1 SNHLY, CDR2 FYNNEI. With 3 bases clipped from V and 1 base from J, the junction kept 2 bases outside the gene matches. This CDR3 is CASSEGQQNTGELFF. Written as DNA, the CDR3 is TGTGCCAGCAGTGAGGGACAGCAGAACACCGGGGAGCTGTTTTTT.

The chain uses TRBV5-1 and TRBJ1-1, with D perhaps matching TRBD1 (6 bases). Trimming removed 1 base from V and 0 bases from J, with 7 bases in between. Germline loops: CDR1 SGHRS, CDR2 YFSETQ. This CDR3 contains 14 residues. The CDR3 DNA reads TGCGCCAGCAGCTTGCAGGGGATGAACACTGAAGCTTTCTTT. It specifies CASSLQGMNTEAFF.

This clone was found once. V gene TRBV15 combines with J gene TRBJ2-7; 9 positions agree with TRBD2. Germline CDR1 and CDR2: LNHNV and YYDKDF (reference sequence). The CDR3 extends over 16 amino acids. V dropped 0 bases and J dropped 6; count of bases not matched to a gene: 9. The CDR3 reads CATSRDLIAGVSEQYF. The CDR3 DNA sequence: TGTGCCACCAGCAGAGATCTCATAGCGGGAGTTTCCGAGCAGTACTTC.

This clone came up a few times. The J gene is TRBJ2-1, the V gene TRBV30; 9 bases are a match to TRBD2. CDR3 length equals 15 residues. Unmatched junction bases numbered 7, after V lost 2 bases and J lost 5 bases. CDR1 and CDR2 from the germline V gene are GTSNPN and SVGIG (reference sequence). CDR3 in DNA: TGTGCCTGGAGTCTTGGGCTAGCGGGACACAATGAGCAGTTCTTC. Translation gives CAWSLGLAGHNEQFF.

V usage is TRBV2 and J usage is TRBJ2-6; weak D call: TRBD1 (8 bases). Germline V CDR1 and CDR2: SNHLY, FYNNEI. The CDR3 extends over 16 amino acids. V was shortened by 4 bases and J by 2 bases, with 12 bases between the two germline ends. CDR3 DNA: TGTGCCAGCAGTGCCACAGGGGGGGCTGGGGCCAACGTCCTGACTTTC. It codes for CASSATGGAGANVLTF.

To note about this clone: A much bigger clone sits one base away, suggesting this may be a read error. In the same sample, other DNA sequences code for this CDR3. The genes are TRBV7-3 and TRBJ2-2; D remains ambiguous. There are 14 residues in the CDR3. Per the germline V gene, CDR1 is SGHTA and CDR2 is FQGTGA. V lost 0 bases and J 1 base, leaving 3 bases between the germline ends. This CDR3 is CASSLTRNTGELFF. The CDR3 DNA is TGTGCCAGCAGCTTAACTAGGAACACCGGGGAGCTGTTTTTT. The full variable domain, its missing parts supplied by reference TRBV7-3 and TRBJ2-2, is GAGVSQTPSNKVTEKGKYVELRCDPISGHTALYWYRQSLGQGPEFLIYFQGTGAADDSGLPNDRFFAVRPEGSVSTLKIQRTERGDSAVYLCASSLTRNTGELFFGEGSRLTVL.

The chain carries TRBV28 and TRBJ2-7, with D perhaps matching TRBD1 (5 bases). This CDR3 is 14 amino acids long. V lost 3 bases and J 0 bases, leaving 9 bases between the germline ends. Germline values: CDR1 MDHEN, CDR2 SYDVKM. CDR3 residues: CASSFTGLSYEQYF. As DNA, the CDR3 is TGTGCCAGCAGTTTTACAGGCCTCTCCTACGAGCAGTACTTC.

The V gene is TRBV9, the J gene TRBJ1-1; TRBD1 aligns across 7 bases. Germline V CDR1 and CDR2: SGDLS, YYNGEE. Trimming took 3 bases from V and 4 from J; bases not matched to a gene: 12. CDR3 size: 16 residues. The CDR3 spells CASSDRQGGPGTEAFF. The CDR3 nucleotides read TGTGCCAGCAGCGACCGTCAGGGGGGTCCCGGCACTGAAGCTTTCTTT.

CDR3 residues: CASSMSGGVRTGELFF. The CDR3 nucleotides are TGTGCCAGTAGTATGAGTGGCGGGGTGCGGACCGGGGAGCTGTTTTTT. The chain has TRBV19 and TRBJ2-2, with D perhaps TRBD2 (6 bases). The CDR3 length is 16 residues. Looked up from germline, CDR1 is LNHDA and CDR2 is SQIVND (reference sequence). V was trimmed by 3 bases and J by 5 bases, leaving 16 bases between them.

The chain carries TRBV4-1 and TRBJ2-5, with 12 positions matching TRBD2. The CDR3 has 15 amino acids. The J segment lost 3 bases and the V segment lost 3 bases, leaving 2 bases of the junction unmatched. Per the germline V gene, CDR1 is MGHRA and CDR2 is YSYEKL. CDR3 in DNA: TGCGCCAGCAGCCATACTAGCGGGGGGAAAGAGACCCAGTACTTC. It specifies CASSHTSGGKETQYF.

V is TRBV27 and J is TRBJ2-7, with 9 bases lining up with TRBD1. This CDR3 spans 14 amino acids. Unmatched junction bases numbered 8, after V lost 6 bases and J lost 5 bases. Germline V gene sequence: CDR1 MNHEY, CDR2 SMNVEV (reference sequence). CDR3 loop: CASSRLGTGNEQYF. As DNA, the CDR3 is TGTGCCAGCAGCCGACTTGGGACAGGGAACGAGCAGTACTTC.

This chain connects TRBV21-1 to TRBJ1-5. TRBV21-1 is marked as a pseudogene. The CDR3 loop spans 10 amino acids. The CDR3 loop is CATGGQPQHF. The DNA for the CDR3 is TGTGCCACCGGTGGTCAGCCCCAGCATTTT.

J is TRBJ1-3 and V is TRBV3-1 (or the pseudogene TRBV3-2); D remains unclear. CDR3 size: 14 residues. The V gene lost 6 bases and the J gene lost 0 bases, with 9 bases spanning the gap. In germline, CDR1 is LGHDT, CDR2 YNNKEL (reference sequence). In nucleotides, the CDR3 is TGTGCCAGCAGTCCGTTAAACTCTGGAAACACCATATATTTT. Translating it yields CASSPLNSGNTIYF.

The rearrangement uses TRBV4-3 and TRBJ2-3; 7 nucleotides agree with TRBD2. V dropped 0 bases and J dropped 5; count of bases not matched to a gene: 11. The CDR3 is 17 residues long. Germline V gives CDR1 LGHNA, CDR2 YSLEER. For the CDR3, the DNA is TGCGCCAGCAGCCAAGAAGTCAGCGGGACGCCCTTAGATACGCAGTATTTT. This codes for CASSQEVSGTPLDTQYF.

V and J are TRBV28 and TRBJ2-7, with D hard to call. This CDR3 has 14 residues. The V gene's germline CDR1 is MDHEN and CDR2 SYDVKM. Trimming cost V 5 bases and J 0 bases, with 11 bases left between them. This CDR3 reads CASSPNSPSYEQYF. CDR3 nucleotides: TGTGCCAGCAGTCCAAATTCCCCCTCCTACGAGCAGTACTTC.

The V call is TRBV7-2, the J call TRBJ2-3; 13 bases align to TRBD2. The CDR3 extends over 15 amino acids. Germline V lookup: CDR1 SGHTA, CDR2 FQGNSA. V was clipped by 1 base and J by 7 bases; unmatched bases: 2. The CDR3 spells CASSLGTSGGNTQYF. In DNA, the CDR3 is TGTGCCAGCAGCTTAGGGACTAGCGGGGGAAATACGCAGTATTTT.

The chain couples TRBV15 to TRBJ2-5, with 9 bases identical to TRBD1. Germline V gene sequence: CDR1 LNHNV, CDR2 YYDKDF (reference sequence). The CDR3 runs 14 residues. The J segment lost 5 bases and the V segment lost 2 bases, leaving 3 bases of the junction unmatched. In nucleotides, the CDR3 is TGTGCCACCAGCAGACACAGGGGGCTGGAGACCCAGTACTTC. Amino acid sequence: CATSRHRGLETQYF.

This clone was seen just once. This rearrangement joins TRBV6-4 to TRBJ2-1, with 7 nucleotides matching TRBD2. Germline V gene data show CDR1 as MRHNA and CDR2 as SNTAGT. V shed 0 bases and J 9 bases; nucleotides not matched to a gene: 8. The CDR3 length is 15 residues. CDR3 coding DNA: TGTGCCAGCAGTGACTCGGGGGGGAGGGGCACTGAGCAGTTCTTC. It encodes CASSDSGGRGTEQFF.